This paragraph reports one TCR beta chain. Its antigen remains undetermined. No base qualities exist here, and no much larger clone lies one base off it. The source of the sample is a study of cytomegalovirus exposure and HLA in healthy donors (TCRdb year 2017). In terms of the full investigation: An earlier analysis of approximately 600 of the donors reported 250 to 350 Gb of sequence data and about 100 million unique TCR beta sequences from some 180 million T cells. Genome-wide SNP genotypes for about three fifths of the roughly 670 donors were used in a later genetic analysis, which treated that subset as a discovery cohort. Across around 400 genotyped donors of the cohort, an average of about 250,000 unique TCR beta nucleotide sequences per donor were sequenced, and approximately 17% of those sequences were non-productive. The genetic ancestry cluster associated with self-reported Caucasian donors included 81% of the roughly 400 genotyped donors. About 320 gigabases of sequencing data and 80 million or so unique TCR sequences were included in an early release covering roughly 600 HLA-typed donors. To predict cytomegalovirus infection status, the study brought together high-throughput TCR immunosequencing, statistical association of individual TCRs with disease status, and machine learning. A separate validation cohort of about 110 different subjects was used in addition to the 666-subject first cohort. In the later analysis, no new phenotypic data were used to find candidate immune exposures; instead, reliance was placed on TCR beta sequences and their occurrence across donors. The aim of the study was to test whether cataloging public T cell receptors could identify signatures of past pathogen exposure. HLA typing covered class I and class II loci at four-digit resolution. The study used immunosequencing to profile the T cell repertoires of 666 subjects and linked those repertoires to cytomegalovirus serostatus. An earlier analysis of 450 to 750 of the donors used high-throughput TCR beta sequencing to judge whether each TCR beta V gene segment behaved as functional or pseudogenic. Donor age, sex, ethnicity and CMV serostatus were compiled alongside the repertoire data. Because of strong linkage in the cohort, five DR-DQ haplotypes were treated as single units for association and clustering. Every discovery cohort repertoire had been produced on one sequencing platform. The number of typed donors differed by locus: about 629-640 for A, B, C, DRB1 and DQB1; some 540 for DQA1; around 610 for DPA1; and some 470 for DPB1. To study patterns of TCR occurrence, a later analysis re-analyzed previously published TCR beta repertoires from 600 to 750 donors and added high-resolution HLA genotyping. What the research found in general, with its limitations: Because HLA typing was unavailable for some donors at each locus, only the typed subset was used in association tests. An association between a missense DCLRE1C variant and V-gene and J-gene trimming of TCR beta chains was found in a later genetic analysis and replicated in an independent cohort. Most TCR sequences were seen in very few donors, while some public TCRs were found in many individuals. In a later analysis, HLA-associated TCR beta chains showed more clonal expansion and lower generation probabilities than non-associated chains that were equally common. According to a later analysis, TCR association rates differed among HLA loci, with DRB1 alleles showing the most associated TCRs and HLA-C alleles showing the fewest. This cohort had only TCR beta chains sequenced, and the lack of alpha or paired-chain data limited which features could be detected. The presence/absence analyses assumed that sequencing depth was roughly uniform across donors, and that assumption may not be true. Cytomegalovirus status was reported to be diagnosed by the classifier with high specificity and sensitivity in both the original and validation cohorts. At a false discovery rate of 0.05, a later analysis linked about 17,000 TCR beta sequences to specific HLA alleles. In an earlier analysis of 587 of the donors, most TCR beta V segments appeared in productive rearrangements about 87% or about 30% of the time, broadly matching IMGT annotations. Because the 87-base-pair reads could not distinguish some IMGT-functional V segments, including TRBV6-2 and TRBV6-3, those segments were excluded. A further reported finding was that TCR beta sequences accurately predicted the HLA-A and HLA-B alleles for most subjects in the first cohort. According to a later analysis, most CMV-associated TCR beta chains appeared to be HLA-restricted, and the HLA associations seemed to be driven largely by CMV exposure. In a later genetic analysis, fewer N-insertions in productive TCRs were reported among donors in an Asian-associated ancestry cluster than the roughly 640-donor mean. A cluster of highly shared sequence variants was judged likely to be a technical artifact of the sequencing pipeline. Linkage disequilibrium might explain the correlated functional status among segregating V segments, but an unknown experimental factor could not be ruled out. Strong co-occurrence of HLA alleles, especially DR and DQ, made assigning TCR associations to individual alleles difficult. The only immune exposure information available for the cohort was CMV serostatus. A few of the identified cytomegalovirus-associated TCR beta chains were confirmed in vitro to be specific for cytomegalovirus antigens. Because counts were too low, about 18 rarely observed V segments, including chromosome 9 orphons, were excluded from the earlier analysis of a few hundred of the donors. In the study, approximately 160 TCR beta chains were listed as associated with cytomegalovirus. According to the authors, the approach could potentially be generalized to other disease states and immunological phenotypes. According to a later analysis, parvovirus B19, influenza, CMV and Epstein-Barr virus appeared linked to several top co-occurrence clusters.

In total, roughly 670 healthy bone marrow donors made up the cohort. At the time of sampling, every cohort member was nominally healthy, though immune exposures that went unrecorded were likely present. The donor tested CMV seropositive, placing the donor among the approximately 310 seropositive members of the cohort. A peripheral blood sample was collected from each donor, and TCR beta sequencing was performed on peripheral blood mononuclear cells. The Qiagen DNeasy Blood Extraction Kit was used to extract genomic DNA from the blood cell samples. Library preparation used the immunoSEQ multiplex PCR assay. A mixture of 60 forward primers for TCR Vbeta segments and 13 reverse primers for TCR Jbeta segments was used in the multiplex PCR. Amplification of the CDR3 region of rearranged TCR beta genes was performed with a multiplex PCR assay on genomic DNA. The amplified TCR beta libraries were sequenced on the Illumina HiSeq System as 87-base-pair reads. The paper's processing steps were these. A later analysis counted approximately 74 million unique TCR beta chains across the 666 repertoires, and some 11 million of these chains were shared by at least two donors. Raw reads were error-corrected and collapsed into unique sequences by a nearest-neighbor algorithm in which closely related sequences were merged to remove PCR and sequencing errors. V, D and J gene segments were assigned by aligning CDR3 sequences to IMGT reference sequences. For a sequence to be retained, a match of at least six nucleotides was required to both a V gene segment and a J gene segment. A rearrangement counted as productive if the CDR3 had no stop codons and remained in frame with V and J, and every other rearrangement counted as non-productive. CDR3 was defined according to IMGT convention as the region running from the second conserved V-encoded cysteine to the conserved J-encoded phenylalanine. The earlier analysis of roughly 590 of the donors excluded sequences that lacked an unambiguous match to a single V gene segment. In an earlier analysis of around 600 of the donors, V segments were called functional above 56.7% productive rearrangements and were called segregating when the between-donor standard deviation exceeded 5%. A statistical classification framework was built for diagnosing cytomegalovirus status from the catalog of TCR beta chain sequences. In a later analysis, TCR nucleotide sequences were compared against IMGT/GENE-DB human TR gene sequences so that V and J genes could be assigned. In a later analysis, CDR3 sequences and most-parsimonious VDJ recombination scenarios were assigned using the TCRdist pipeline. In a later analysis, every TCR beta chain was defined by the combination of its CDR3 amino acid sequence and its V-gene family, and reads without a unique V-gene family were dropped. In a later analysis, approximately 590 highly shared, low-generation-probability nucleotide sequences were removed to address suspected cross-contamination and a sequencing artifact. In a later analysis, a clonal expansion index was calculated for each public chain from normalized within-repertoire ranks of inferred template counts. Generation probabilities in a later analysis came from a VDJ recombination model fitted to out-of-frame rearrangements, and those results were checked against IGoR. A later analysis scored TCR-TCR, TCR-HLA and TCR-CMV co-occurrence with hypergeometric tests, applying a repertoire-size bias correction to TCR pairs. In a later analysis, false discovery rates were estimated by permuting HLA or CMV assignments 20 times. In a later analysis, co-occurring TCRs were grouped using DBSCAN, with TCRdist sequence similarity added in when clustering inside HLA-allele-positive subsets. Repertoires with fewer than 30,000 or more than 120,000 public chains were left out of co-occurrence clustering, as were four to six repertoires with anomalous nucleotide sharing. TCRdb obtained this table from immuneACCESS and retained in-frame rearrangements with V and J assigned. These tables miss some clones; where compared with another copy, unresolved V genes account for less than half of the shortfall, and the remainder is unexplained. That table furnishes V, J and clone size, whereas the DNA furnished D and trimming. The sample table records about 110,000 clones; 74% of these occur just once. The ten most abundant clones make up about 2.5% of the sample.

The CDR3 covers 15 residues, taking in both the cysteine and the phenylalanine. This entry keeps only the CDR3 DNA: 45 bases, framed from base 1. The germline V gene sets CDR1 to SGDLS and CDR2 to YYNGEE. Clipping removes 4 bases from V and 9 bases from J, with 12 as the unmatched junction base count. The V and J genes are TRBV9 and TRBJ2-1, with 8 central nucleotides matching TRBD2. Material: PBMCs. The sequence came from a man aged 45-65 years in good health and CMV-seropositive. The CDR3 sequence is CASSLIAGPLGEQFF. The base sequence is TGTGCCAGCAGCCTGATAGCGGGACCGTTGGGTGAGCAGTTCTTC. The CDR3, completed at both ends by the reference TRBV9 and TRBJ2-1 genes, gives the full variable domain DSGVTQTPKHLITATGQRVTLRCSPRSGDLSVYWYQQSLDQGLQFLIQYYNGEERAKGNILERFSAQQFPDLHSELNLSSLELGDSALYFCASSLIAGPLGEQFFGPGTRLTVL.